This TCR beta chain was sequenced in a study of blood T cell repertoires in COVID-19 (dated by TCRdb to 2018 to 2020). Background for the entire study: Samples from collaborators originated in the United States, Italy and Spain and spanned both the acute and convalescent phases of COVID-19. The prospective study material was composed of cDNA or gDNA derived from T cells, B-cell-depleted T cells, or PBMCs. The dataset comprised deeply sampled blood TCRbeta repertoires from subjects exposed to, actively infected with, or recovered from COVID-19. The repertoires were made available in a free public database intended to serve as a resource for research on the immune response to SARS-CoV-2. Samples were obtained from the ongoing ImmuneRACE study (first 160 participants) and from 1,000 to 1,500 subjects provided by 6 global collaborators. A de-identified subject ID, COVID-19 status, age in years and sex were almost always included in the sample metadata. Where HLA class I and class II types were available, the types were taken from metadata supplied by the sample provider, not from assay-based typing. Points the paper makes about the study in general: Clinical and demographic metadata were provided uncurated, with the amount varying by source and participant.

The immunoSEQ Assay, a bias-controlled multiplex PCR, was used to amplify TCRbeta CDR3 regions from genomic DNA. On the authors' methods: Within the assay, amplification of reference gene primers was used to estimate how many nucleated cells each sample contained. Sequence reads were collapsed and filtered to measure the absolute abundance of every unique TCRbeta CDR3 rearrangement. For each sample, productive Simpson clonality was calculated as the square root of Simpson's diversity index over productive rearrangements. The clones in this table, taken by TCRdb from immuneACCESS, are in-frame only. Not every clone is retained; where verified, under half of the shortfall comes from an unresolved V gene, and the cause of the rest is unknown. That table supplies the V and J calls and clone size; D and trimming were determined from the DNA. This sample is represented by some 250,000 clones; around 81% of them were singletons. Roughly 7.4% of the sample is held by the ten biggest clonotypes.

From the germline V gene, CDR1 is MGHRA and CDR2 is YSYEKL. Trimming takes 4 bases from V and 6 bases from J, and the germline ends sit 7 bases apart. From its cysteine to its phenylalanine, the CDR3 spans 13 amino acids. The CDR3 DNA has 39 bases and is translated from base 1. One collaborating source in Seattle enrolled patients during active infection and followed them longitudinally through the course of disease. Whole blood was collected in K2EDTA tubes by collaborating institutions according to the institutions' own protocols. For TCRbeta analysis, collaborator samples were shipped as frozen whole blood, as isolated PBMCs, or as DNA extracted from either sample type. Worth noting for this clone: The clone's antigen remains unknown. The input lacks base qualities; no much larger clone sits a single base away.

This TCR was sampled from an elderly woman with COVID-19, enrolled during active disease. The chain was built from TRBV4-1 and TRBJ1-6; TRBD1 is a weak D gene call, 5 bases matching. The sequenced material came from peripheral blood. The DNA reads TGCGCCAGCAGCCTTCAGGGTAATTCACCCCTCCACTTT. It specifies CASSLQGNSPLHF.